The clone carrying this T cell receptor beta chain was seen just once. Participants came from some 26 US areas, aged roughly 18 to 100 years. The study recruited exposed participants who had met a COVID-19 case within 2 weeks before entry. In the authors' workflow: From reference gene primer amplification, estimates of nucleated cell counts were derived. Generated by immunoSEQ multiplex PCR, the TCRdb table keeps only in-frame clones and is missing some. V and J calls and clone size are those listed in that table; D and trimming were worked out from the DNA. The data hold over 200,000 clones, with over 70% observed a single time. This specimen comes from a study of blood T cell repertoires in COVID-19. Germline CDR1 and CDR2: MGHRA and YSYEKL. The length of the CDR3 is 21 residues. J lost 4 bases, V lost 5 bases, and 25 bases had no gene match.

This clonotype was sampled from a woman under 40 who had been exposed to COVID-19. Material for sequencing was PBMCs or T cells enriched from blood (not recorded which). The rearrangement uses TRBV4-1 and TRBJ2-7; 11 nucleotides agree with TRBD2. Written as DNA, the CDR3 is TGCGCCAGCAGCGCTCAAAATAGTCCGGGACTAGCGGTTGCCGGCAGATACGAGCAGTACTTC. It codes for CASSAQNSPGLAVAGRYEQYF.